The 19 T cell receptor delta chains given below trace back to one sample, sequenced in a study of γδ T cells in repeated Plasmodium falciparum infection. TCRdb re-processed the multiplex PCR reads using CATT. The sample includes over 45,000 delta-chain clones, about 1.5% of them seen just once. Vgamma9/Vdelta2+ and Vdelta2-negative gammadelta T cells were flow-sorted from PBMC for bulk sequencing. The sequencing sample was made of gamma-delta T cells from blood. The receptor set was obtained from a pool of human donors (malaria-infected and uninfected, not separated).

This clone was counted ten times or more. The V gene is TRDV2, the J gene TRDJ1; 12 bases match TRDD3. The CDR3 totals 20 residues. V lost 3 bases and J lost 3; bases outside the gene matches: 19. CDR1 is GEAIGNYY, CDR2 EKD, per germline. The CDR3 is CACDSIRLGDTIGSPDKLIF. CDR3 in DNA: TGTGCCTGTGACTCGATTCGACTGGGGGATACAATCGGTTCTCCCGATAAACTCATCTTT.

This clone was picked up many times. The protein in TCRdb stems from a much larger clone and differs at residue 11 from this DNA's translation, likely a read error; here the protein is translated from the DNA. The rearrangement links TRDV1 to TRDJ1; D gene ambiguous. This CDR3 has 13 residues. Germline-derived CDR1 and CDR2 are TSWWSYY and QGS. CDR3 loop: CALGALTTDKPIF. DNA for the CDR3: TGTGCTCTTGGGGCCCTAACCACCGATAAACCCATCTTT.

Regarding this clone: The mismatch at residue 12 between this DNA's translation and the TCRdb protein of a much larger clone likely reflects a read error; the protein shown is translated from the DNA. The CDR3 coding sequence is TGTGCTCTTGGGGAACTCGGACGGAGGGGGGATGAACTCATCTTT. The encoded protein is CALGELGRRGDELIF. V gene TRDV1 combines with J gene TRDJ1; 7 bases are a match to TRDD3. TCRdb leaves out the J gene; it was filled in here by matching the DNA to germline. J lost 9 bases, V lost 0 bases, and 10 bases had no gene match. The CDR3 has 15 amino acids. Germline V gives CDR1 TSWWSYY, CDR2 QGS.

This clone rates as medium-sized. Other DNA sequences from this sample encode an identical CDR3 as well. The rearrangement links TRDV1 to TRDJ1, with unresolved D. The CDR3 covers 14 residues. V was clipped by 3 bases and J by 0 bases, with 8 bases between them. The germline CDR1 and CDR2 sequences are TSWWSYY and QGS. CDR3 bases: TGTGCTCTTGGGGATGCTGCCTACACCGATAAACTCATCTTT. Protein sequence: CALGDAAYTDKLIF.

Details on this clone: TCRdb records a much larger clone's protein for this DNA, with a difference at residue 7 that likely arises from a read error; the protein given is the translation of the DNA. This chain links TRDV3 with TRDJ1; 9 bases fit TRDD3. Because TCRdb records no J gene, it was assigned here through a match of the DNA to germline. The CDR3 covers 14 residues. V shed 4 bases and J 3 bases; nucleotides not matched to a gene: 9. Germline CDR1 and CDR2: TVYSNPD and GDNSRS (reference sequence). CDR3 loop: CAYRLGDRPDKLIF. DNA for the CDR3: TGTGCCTATCGCCTGGGGGATCGACCCGATAAACTCATCTTT.

This clone was detected many times. The chain's CDR3 is CALGELKNWGMIGDKLIF. For the CDR3, the DNA is TGTGCTCTTGGGGAACTAAAGAACTGGGGGATGATCGGAGATAAACTCATCTTT. J is TRDJ1 and V is TRDV1, with TRDD3 matching 10 bases. V dropped 0 bases and J dropped 5; count of bases not matched to a gene: 12. From germline, CDR1 is TSWWSYY and CDR2 QGS. The CDR3 spans 18 residues.

This clone was counted a few times. Translating this DNA gives a protein that differs at residue 8 from the TCRdb one, which belongs to a much larger clone; a read error is likely, and the protein shown is this translation. The chain employs TRDV1 and TRDJ1, with D tentatively TRDD3 (10 bases). The J gene comes from matching the DNA to germline here; TCRdb lacks it. The CDR3 consists of 24 residues. Germline V CDR1 and CDR2: TSWWSYY, QGS. The germline V and J ends were trimmed by 1 base and 3 bases, with 39 bases remaining between them. Here the CDR3 DNA reads TGTGCTCTTGGGGAACGGTTTGCAGGCCTTCCTACTCTGGGGGATAAGGGTCTATCCGATAAACTCATCTTT. This sequence encodes CALGERFAGLPTLGDKGLSDKLIF.

As regards this clone: TCRdb assigns this DNA the protein of a much larger clone, which departs from its translation at residue 12; this likely reflects a read error, and the protein shown comes from translating the DNA. The chain links TRDV3 to TRDJ2, with D tentatively TRDD3 (6 bases). TCRdb leaves out the J gene; it was filled in here by matching the DNA to germline. Trimming removed 4 bases from V and 4 bases from J, with 31 bases in between. The CDR3 runs to 19 residues. Germline-derived CDR1 and CDR2 are TVYSNPD and GDNSRS (reference sequence). The CDR3 loop reads CASPEPTTQYWESTAQLFF. In DNA form, the CDR3 reads TGTGCCTCCCCCGAGCCGACTACTCAATACTGGGAGTCGACAGCACAACTCTTCTTT.

This clone was seen only a few times. TCRdb lists the protein of a much larger clone for this DNA, which differs at residue 8, so this is likely a read error; the protein given here is translated from the DNA itself. This sequence joins TRDV1 and TRDJ1; no reliable D call. There are 16 residues in the CDR3. Per germline, CDR1 TSWWSYY and CDR2 QGS. V lost 0 bases and J lost 0, with 11 bases in between. CDR3 loop: CALGELGVEYTDKLIF. CDR3 DNA: TGTGCTCTTGGGGAACTAGGGGTTGAGTACACCGATAAACTCATCTTT.

On this clone itself: The protein recorded in TCRdb matches a much larger clone and deviates from this DNA's translation at residue 8, suggesting a read error; the protein here is obtained by translating the DNA. This chain connects TRDV1 to TRDJ1; 7 bases are a match to TRDD3. This CDR3 spans 17 amino acids. The V gene end was trimmed by 4 bases and the J gene end by 1 base; junction bases not matched to a gene: 12. The germline CDR1 and CDR2 sequences are TSWWSYY and QGS. The CDR3 loop is CALGAPRRGYGTDKLIF. CDR3 coding DNA: TGTGCTCTTGGGGCTCCTCGCAGAGGATACGGCACCGATAAACTCATCTTT.

This clone was seen ten or more times. With a far larger clone one base away, a read error is the likely cause. The chain links TRDV1 to TRDJ1; D is possibly TRDD3 (7 bases). The CDR3 is 25 residues long. CDR1 and CDR2 (germline): TSWWSYY, QGS. The CDR3 is CAIGDRGVWSFPLGQGVPRTDKLIF. In DNA, the CDR3 is TGTGCTATTGGGGACAGAGGAGTTTGGTCCTTCCCACTGGGGCAAGGGGTTCCACGCACCGATAAACTCATCTTT.

This clone was observed at least ten times. A single base is all that separates this from a far larger clone, so a read error is likely. Other DNA sequences in this sample translate to the same CDR3. This rearrangement joins TRDV2 to TRDJ1; D call uncertain. The J gene, not given by TCRdb, was assigned here from a germline match of the nucleotide sequence. The V end lost 0 bases, the J end lost 0 bases, and 16 bases lay between the germline ends. CDR1 GEAIGNYY and CDR2 EKD come from the germline V gene. CDR3 length: 17 amino acids. The DNA of the CDR3 is TGTGCCTGTGACACCGTGGGACAGCCGGACCACACCGATAAACTCATCTTT. As protein: CACDTVGQPDHTDKLIF.

This clone turned up a few times. This probably arose from a read error, given a far larger clone one base away. Other DNA sequences from this sample encode an identical CDR3 as well. The V segment is TRDV1, and no J call was made; TRDD3 was called by the table and not checked on the DNA. This CDR3 is built from 18 residues. Germline V gene sequence: CDR1 TSWWSYY, CDR2 QGS. The CDR3 spells CALGAVLPTGYGPAGLIF. CDR3 DNA: TGTGCCCTTGGGGCCGTTCTTCCTACGGGATACGGACCCGCTGGGCTCATCTTT.

At least ten counts were recorded for this clone. A far larger clone is just one base off, so this is likely a read error. This CDR3 is also generated by other DNA sequences in the sample. The V call is TRDV2, the J call TRDJ1; D uncertain. Here the J gene was assigned by germline matching of the DNA, as TCRdb has none. There are 14 residues in the CDR3. V was cut by 3 bases and J by 0 bases, with 10 bases left in between. Germline-derived CDR1 and CDR2 are GEAIGNYY and EKD. CDR3: CACDSLLNTDKLIF. The CDR3 nucleotides are TGTGCCTGTGACTCCTTACTCAACACCGATAAACTCATCTTT.

This clone turned up a few times. A much larger clone is a single base away; this may be a read error. Other DNA sequences in the sample encode the same CDR3. V is TRDV1 and J is TRDJ1, with a possible D match to TRDD2 (8 bases). CDR1 is TSWWSYY, CDR2 QGS, per germline. The CDR3 loop spans 20 amino acids. The CDR3 region has the DNA TGTGCCCTTGGGACTGATCTTCCTACTTTTACTGGGGTTGCCACCGCAGGACTCATCTTT. Protein: CALGTDLPTFTGVATAGLIF.

This clone has only a few counts. A read error is the likely source, as a far larger clone sits one nucleotide away. Additional DNA sequences in this sample encode the identical CDR3. The V gene is TRDV1, the J gene TRDJ1, with a tentative D call TRDD3 (5 bases). The CDR3 runs to 16 residues. Germline V gene data show CDR1 as TSWWSYY and CDR2 as QGS. V lost 4 bases, J lost 8 bases, and 23 bases lay in between. For the CDR3, the DNA is TGTGCTCTTGGGGCCGGCCTGGGAGATACATTCAACAAACTCATCTTT. Its protein is CALGAGLGDTFNKLIF.

This clone occurred a few times. The likely explanation is a read error, given a far larger clone one base away. Other DNA variants within this sample encode the same CDR3. This chain joins TRDV1 and TRDJ1, with D tentatively TRDD3 (5 bases). The J gene is absent in TCRdb and was assigned here via DNA matching to germline. This CDR3 has 17 amino acids. V was clipped by 3 bases and J by 4 bases, with 21 bases between them. CDR1 and CDR2 from the germline V gene are TSWWSYY and QGS. CDR3 coding DNA: TGTGCTCTTGGGGATACATTCCAGGGGGGGTACAACGATAAACTCATCTTT. Protein product: CALGDTFQGGYNDKLIF.

This clone came up a few times. This likely came from a read error, as a far larger clone is one base away. The same CDR3 is also encoded by other DNA sequences in this sample. V and J are TRDV1 and TRDJ1; TRDD3 aligns across 11 bases. TCRdb records no J gene; here it was assigned by comparing the DNA to germline. The germline V gene encodes CDR1 TSWWSYY and CDR2 QGS. The V gene end was trimmed by 3 bases and the J gene end by 8 bases; junction bases not matched to a gene: 26. The CDR3 sequence is 21 residues long. The CDR3 coding sequence is TGTGCTCTTGGGGAGGAAGGGGCCTTCCCAATACTGGGGGATAGATCGGACAAACTCATCTTT. As protein: CALGEEGAFPILGDRSDKLIF.

This clone turned up a few times. TCRdb's protein for this DNA is that of a much larger clone and differs from the translation at residue 12, likely a read error; the protein shown is the DNA translation. The chain recombines TRDV2 with TRDJ3; tentative D call: TRDD3 (5 bases). The J gene, left out of TCRdb, was set here by checking the DNA against germline. CDR1 and CDR2 (germline): GEAIGNYY, EKD. The CDR3 sequence is 15 residues long. CDR3 residues: CACDSKAWDTRKMFF. The CDR3 DNA sequence: TGTGCCTGTGACTCCAAGGCCTGGGACACCCGAAAGATGTTTTTC.